The next 16 T cell receptor beta chains were all read from a single sample in a study of blood T cells in healthy people across ages. A second PCR of roughly 7 to 11 cycles used a sample-barcoded 5' primer and a J-beta primer mix. TCRdb passed the 5' RACE reads through MiXCR, listing each CDR3 protein once. The data show 800,000 or so distinct CDR3 sequences, with about half seen just once and less than 20% held by the top ten. What was sequenced was blood. The receptors shown here come from a man older than 75 in good health.

This clonotype appeared many times. The V and J genes are TRBV7-2 and TRBJ2-7; TRBD1 matches 9 bases. Trimming cost V 0 bases and J 4 bases; bases outside gene matches: 4. Germline V gene data show CDR1 as SGHTA and CDR2 as FQGNSA. This CDR3 region has 15 residues. The CDR3 nucleotides are TGTGCCAGCAGCTTAGCTTCGGGACAGGGTTACGAGCAGTACTTC. It is translated as CASSLASGQGYEQYF.

This chain links TRBV12-3 or TRBV12-4 with TRBJ2-5; TRBD2 agrees at 9 bases. The DNA end is a closer match to TRBJ2-7, so the J assignment may be wrong. The CDR3 runs 14 residues. This CDR3 is CASRPSGMIGEQYF. The DNA of the CDR3 is TGTGCCAGCAGGCCTAGCGGGATGATTGGCGAGCAGTACTTC.

This clonotype occurred many times. V gene TRBV27 combines with J gene TRBJ2-1; the match to TRBD2 covers 8 bases. Trimming cost V 4 bases and J 4 bases; bases outside gene matches: 6. The CDR3 has 15 residues. The germline V gene has CDR1 MNHEY and CDR2 SMNVEV (reference sequence). CDR3 amino acids: CASSYTSGEYNEQFF. The CDR3 coding sequence is TGTGCCAGCAGTTACACTAGCGGAGAGTACAATGAGCAGTTCTTC.

The chain carries TRBV4-2 and TRBJ1-4; D is uncertain. CDR1 and CDR2 from the germline V gene are LGHNA and YNFKEQ. The CDR3 runs 15 residues. The germline V and J ends were trimmed by 0 bases and 8 bases, with 13 bases remaining between them. The CDR3 DNA sequence: TGTGCCAGCAGCCAAGACCCTGACTTAAACGAAAAACTGTTTTTT. Its translation: CASSQDPDLNEKLFF.

CDR3 protein: CASSRGGGGHEQYF. Written as DNA, the CDR3 is TGTGCCAGCAGCCGCGGGGGTGGGGGCCACGAGCAGTACTTC. The rearrangement joins TRBV3-1 to TRBJ2-7; tentatively, D is TRBD2 (7 bases). V dropped 4 bases and J dropped 5 bases, with 15 bases sitting between them. This CDR3 comprises 14 residues. The V gene's germline CDR1 is LGHDT and CDR2 YNNKEL (reference sequence).

This clonotype was detected ten times or more. The chain couples TRBV29-1 to TRBJ2-1; 7 bases fit TRBD2. After removal of 5 bases from V and 5 bases from J, the junction contained 15 bases not matched to a gene. The CDR3 consists of 16 residues. The V gene's germline CDR1 is SQVTM and CDR2 ANQGSEA. This chain's CDR3 is CSVRGFRGLGDNEQFF. As DNA, the CDR3 is TGCAGCGTTCGAGGTTTTCGCGGACTAGGAGACAATGAGCAGTTCTTC.

This clonotype has at least ten counts. The V and J genes are TRBV27 and TRBJ2-1, with D possibly TRBD2 on 6 matching bases. Trimming removed 6 bases at V and 4 bases at J, with 13 bases between. The length of the CDR3 is 14 residues. Per germline, CDR1 MNHEY and CDR2 SMNVEV (reference sequence). DNA for the CDR3: TGTGCCAGCAGGCCGGGACTGAATTACAATGAGCAGTTCTTC. Protein: CASRPGLNYNEQFF.

This sequence joins TRBV5-1 and TRBJ1-6; D possibly corresponds to TRBD1 (6 bases). The V end lost 2 bases, the J end lost 4 bases, and 16 bases lay between the germline ends. The length of the CDR3 is 17 residues. Germline CDR1 is SGHRS and CDR2 is YFSETQ. CDR3 amino acids: CASSFTGTPEYNSPLHF. As DNA, the CDR3 is TGCGCCAGCAGCTTCACCGGGACACCGGAATATAATTCACCCCTCCACTTT.

The chain is built from TRBV9 and TRBJ1-1; a weak D match, TRBD1 (5 bases). Germline-derived CDR1 and CDR2 are SGDLS and YYNGEE. Trimming removed 0 bases from V and 11 bases from J, with 11 bases in between. The CDR3 has 12 residues. The CDR3 sequence: CASSVEEGRAFF. The CDR3 DNA sequence: TGTGCCAGCAGCGTAGAGGAGGGGCGGGCTTTCTTT.

Concerning this clonotype itself: Given a much more abundant clone one base away, this may be a read error. The chain has TRBV4-3 and TRBJ2-7; weak D call: TRBD1 (6 bases). The CDR3 is 13 residues long. CDR1 and CDR2 (germline): LGHNA, YSLEER. The CDR3 bases are TGCGCCGGCAGCCAAGACAGGAACAACGAGCAGTACTTC. Residues: CAGSQDRNNEQYF.

V is TRBV7-3 and J is TRBJ2-5; TRBD1 matches 7 bases. This CDR3 spans 16 amino acids. With 5 bases clipped from V and 1 base from J, the junction kept 10 bases outside the gene matches. CDR1 and CDR2 from the germline V gene are SGHTA and FQGTGA. The CDR3 region has the DNA TGTGCCAGCAGCACAGGGGACCAAGCGTTCCAAGAGACCCAGTACTTC. Translation gives CASSTGDQAFQETQYF. The full variable domain, rest sourced from reference TRBV7-3 and TRBJ2-5, is GAGVSQTPSNKVTEKGKYVELRCDPISGHTALYWYRQSLGQGPEFLIYFQGTGAADDSGLPNDRFFAVRPEGSVSTLKIQRTERGDSAVYLCASSTGDQAFQETQYFGPGTRLLVL.

This sequence joins TRBV27 and TRBJ2-6; D is unclear. V lost 6 bases, J lost 0 bases, and 9 bases lay in between. From germline, CDR1 is MNHEY and CDR2 SMNVEV (reference sequence). This CDR3 contains 15 residues. The CDR3 protein is CASRPLGSGANVLTF. CDR3 coding DNA: TGTGCCAGCAGGCCGTTGGGCTCTGGGGCCAACGTCCTGACTTTC.

This chain joins TRBV7-8 and TRBJ2-1, with 7 bases identical to TRBD1. The CDR3 loop spans 15 amino acids. J gave up 8 bases and V 1 base, and 8 bases lay outside the gene matches. In germline, CDR1 is SGHVS, CDR2 FQNEAQ. In DNA form, the CDR3 reads TGTGCCAGCAGCTTAGAGGCCAGGGGGTTTTATGAGCAGTTCTTC. This gives the protein CASSLEARGFYEQFF.

This clonotype was seen a handful of times. V is TRBV7-2 and J is TRBJ2-7, with D hard to call. This CDR3 has 13 residues. The V end was cut by 1 base, the J end by 4 bases, with 8 bases between. The germline V gene has CDR1 SGHTA and CDR2 FQGNSA. The CDR3 coding sequence is TGTGCCAGCAGCTTAGGGGGAAAATACGAGCAGTACTTC. Translated, it gives CASSLGGKYEQYF. The variable domain in full, completed from reference TRBV7-2 and TRBJ2-7, reads GAGVSQSPSNKVTEKGKDVELRCDPISGHTALYWYRQSLGQGLEFLIYFQGNSAPDKSGLPSDRFSAERTGGSVSTLTIQRTQQEDSAVYLCASSLGGKYEQYFGPGTRLTVT.

The chain links TRBV7-3 to TRBJ2-1; 12 bases are shared with TRBD2. In germline, CDR1 is SGHTA, CDR2 FQGTGA. The CDR3 is 16 amino acids. Unmatched junction bases numbered 9, after V lost 5 bases and J lost 7 bases. DNA of the CDR3: TGTGCCAGCAGCCCCGACGGGCTAGCGGGAGGGAATGAGCAGTTCTTC. It codes for CASSPDGLAGGNEQFF.

This clonotype turned up a few times. V is TRBV27 and J is TRBJ1-5; 10 positions match TRBD1. Trimming took 9 bases from V and 3 from J; bases not matched to a gene: 8. The CDR3 consists of 15 residues. From germline, CDR1 is MNHEY and CDR2 SMNVEV (reference sequence). The CDR3 region is CASKHGTGDNQPQHF. The CDR3 DNA reads as TGTGCCAGTAAGCACGGGACAGGGGACAATCAGCCCCAGCATTTT.